This record concerns one TCR beta chain sequence. What it binds is unknown. Germline trimming cut 3 bases from V and 4 bases from J; bases unmatched to any gene: 8. Germline lookup yields CDR1 SGHTA and CDR2 FQGNSA. The CDR3 extends over 15 amino acids. The authors made TCR beta libraries by quantitative 5'-RACE with molecular barcodes. TCRdb itself ran the 5' RACE reads through MiXCR, one entry per CDR3 protein. The sample lists 330,000 or so distinct CDR3 sequences, approximately 8.2% occurring once. This record belongs to a study of CD8 T cells in ankylosing spondylitis. Whole-study results and caveats: Disease-linked clones proved CD8+ and comparatively uncommon in peripheral blood. Disease-linked clones reportedly concentrated significantly in matched ankylosing spondylitis synovial fluid. Within ankylosing spondylitis blood, a TCR beta motif made up of roughly eight highly homologous variants appeared to be characteristic.

This chain uses TRBV7-2 with TRBJ2-7; 8 bases agree with TRBD2. The sequencing input was blood, either unsorted or a sorted T cell fraction (not recorded which). The source of this sequence is a male donor with ankylosing spondylitis. The CDR3 sequence is CASSFTAGGGYEQYF. The CDR3 DNA sequence: TGTGCCAGCAGCTTCACGGCGGGAGGTGGGTACGAGCAGTACTTC.